These 22 T cell receptor beta chains share one sample of origin, sequenced in a study of cytomegalovirus exposure and HLA in healthy donors. Vbeta (60) and Jbeta (13) primers were used in the PCR. Produced via immunoSEQ multiplex PCR; TCRdb's table is partial and in-frame only. The sample table includes approximately 68,000 clones. Material for sequencing was PBMCs. All receptors come from a female donor in good health and CMV-seropositive.

The chain couples TRBV11-2 to TRBJ2-7; 9 bases align to TRBD2. The CDR3 runs to 15 residues. Germline lookup yields CDR1 SGHAT and CDR2 FQNNGV. Trimming at V came to 5 bases and at J to 6 bases, leaving 11 bases not matched to a gene. CDR3 sequence reads: CASSPKGAGGLEQYF. In DNA, the CDR3 is TGTGCCAGCAGCCCCAAGGGGGCGGGGGGGCTCGAGCAGTACTTC.

V and J are TRBV5-4 and TRBJ1-2; D is uncertain. CDR1 SGHNT and CDR2 YYREEE come from the germline V gene (reference sequence). V was cut by 1 base and J by 4 bases, with 14 bases left in between. This CDR3 is built from 15 residues. The CDR3 coding sequence is TGTGCCAGCAGCTTGCTCGAGGGTGGTGTCTATGGCTACACCTTC. It encodes CASSLLEGGVYGYTF.

The CDR3 here is CASSRWGQASNEQFF. The CDR3 nucleotides are TGTGCCAGCAGCCGGTGGGGACAGGCGAGCAATGAGCAGTTCTTC. The chain employs TRBV7-8 and TRBJ2-1; 8 bases align to TRBD1. V was clipped by 5 bases and J by 6 bases; unmatched bases: 9. Germline CDR1 reads SGHVS; CDR2 reads FQNEAQ. The CDR3 totals 15 residues.

V and J are TRBV27 and TRBJ2-1, with TRBD2 matching 8 bases. J lost 9 bases, V lost 5 bases, and 9 bases had no gene match. Germline loops: CDR1 MNHEY, CDR2 SMNVEV (reference sequence). The CDR3 is 14 residues long. CDR3: CASSPSAGGSEQFF. For the CDR3, the DNA is TGTGCCAGCAGTCCCTCTGCGGGAGGAAGTGAGCAGTTCTTC.

The rearrangement joins TRBV10-2 to TRBJ1-4; D perhaps matches TRBD1 (5 bases). Germline assignment: CDR1 WSHSY and CDR2 SAAADI. The ends were cut back, 4 bases at V and 10 bases at J, with 13 bases in the middle. The CDR3 runs 13 residues. The CDR3 DNA sequence: TGCGCCAGCAGTGCGGCCGGCCAGGGAAAACTGTTTTTT. Its translation: CASSAAGQGKLFF.

The V and J genes are TRBV18 and TRBJ2-5; D is undetermined. Germline values: CDR1 KGHSH, CDR2 LQKENI. V gave up 2 bases and J gave up 7 bases, with 8 bases separating them. The CDR3 consists of 12 residues. The CDR3 is CASSPDPGTQYF. CDR3 nucleotides: TGTGCCAGCTCACCAGATCCAGGGACCCAGTACTTC.

The chain joins TRBV5-6 to TRBJ2-3; TRBD1 matches 7 bases. This CDR3 spans 16 amino acids. Trimming took 0 bases from V and 4 from J; bases not matched to a gene: 8. Germline CDR1 SGHDT, CDR2 YYEEEE. In DNA, the CDR3 is TGTGCCAGCAGCTTGGCCACAGGGGAACCCGCAGATACGCAGTATTTT. Its protein product is CASSLATGEPADTQYF.

The chain employs TRBV2 and TRBJ1-2; 9 nucleotides agree with TRBD1. Germline lookup yields CDR1 SNHLY and CDR2 FYNNEI. V dropped 6 bases and J dropped 4; count of bases not matched to a gene: 3. The CDR3 has 13 residues. CDR3 bases: TGTGCCAGCAGGGGGACAGGGTCCTATGGCTACACCTTC. It codes for CASRGTGSYGYTF.

The V call is TRBV18, the J call TRBJ2-5; TRBD1 matches at 9 bases. Germline assignment: CDR1 KGHSH and CDR2 LQKENI. The ends lost 1 base at V and 4 bases at J; junction bases unmatched: 4. The CDR3 spans 15 residues. The CDR3 spells CASSPRTGGGETQYF. CDR3 nucleotides: TGTGCCAGCTCACCACGCACAGGGGGCGGAGAGACCCAGTACTTC.

The gene calls are TRBV29-1 and TRBJ1-2; 7 positions agree with TRBD1. The CDR3 is 16 amino acids. Germline V CDR1 and CDR2: SQVTM, ANQGSEA. J lost 0 bases, V lost 3 bases, and 10 bases had no gene match. CDR3 sequence: CSVDRGTENSNYGYTF. CDR3 coding DNA: TGCAGCGTTGACCGGGGGACAGAGAATTCTAACTATGGCTACACCTTC.

This chain connects TRBV7-6 to TRBJ2-3, with 15 bases fitting TRBD2. V lost 3 bases and J lost 3; bases outside the gene matches: 1. CDR1 is SGHVS, CDR2 FNYEAQ, per germline. CDR3 length equals 16 residues. The CDR3 region has the DNA TGTGCCAGCAGCTTGGGACTAGCGGGGGGAACAGATACGCAGTATTTT. Its translation: CASSLGLAGGTDTQYF. Full variable domain (rest looked up from reference TRBV7-6 and TRBJ2-3): GAGVSQSPRYKVTKRGQDVALRCDPISGHVSLYWYRQALGQGPEFLTYFNYEAQQDKSGLPNDRFSAERPEGSISTLTIQRTEQRDSAMYRCASSLGLAGGTDTQYFGPGTRLTVL.

The chain joins TRBV7-9 to TRBJ2-7, with TRBD1 matching 10 bases. With V trimmed by 1 base and J by 0 bases, 9 bases remained unmatched. This CDR3 is 18 amino acids long. CDR1 and CDR2 from the germline V gene are SEHNR and FQNEAQ (reference sequence). For the CDR3, the DNA is TGTGCCAGCAGCTTAGTGGGACAGGGGATGTTGAGCTCCTACGAGCAGTACTTC. It encodes CASSLVGQGMLSSYEQYF.

The chain carries TRBV7-2 and TRBJ1-6; D not resolved. Between the trimmed V and J ends, which lost 6 bases and 7 bases, there was a span of 13 bases. The V gene's germline CDR1 is SGHTA and CDR2 FQGNSA. The CDR3 runs 14 residues. This CDR3 reads CASRREAANSPLHF. For the CDR3, the DNA is TGTGCCAGCAGGAGGGAGGCAGCGAATTCACCCCTCCACTTT.

The chain recombines TRBV4-2 with TRBJ2-6, with 8 bases aligning to TRBD1. The junction had 4 bases not matched to a gene; V was cut back by 3 bases and J by 0 bases. CDR1 is LGHNA, CDR2 YNFKEQ, per germline. CDR3 length: 17 residues. CDR3 region: CASSQGQVYSGANVLTF. For the CDR3, the DNA is TGTGCCAGCAGCCAGGGACAGGTCTACTCTGGGGCCAACGTCCTGACTTTC.

V and J are TRBV7-9 and TRBJ2-7; a possible D gene is TRBD2 (6 bases). CDR1 is SEHNR and CDR2 is FQNEAQ in the germline V gene (reference sequence). This CDR3 is built from 16 residues. V was trimmed by 5 bases and J by 2 bases, leaving 19 bases between them. The CDR3 DNA sequence: TGTGCCAGCAGCCACCCCCCCGGGAGTCAGCCCTACGAGCAGTACTTC. Translated, it gives CASSHPPGSQPYEQYF.

The V and J genes are TRBV6-1 and TRBJ1-2; TRBD1 is a possible D gene (6 bases). Germline CDR1 is MNHNS and CDR2 is SASEGT. This CDR3 has 15 residues. V was clipped by 2 bases and J by 0 bases, with 10 bases between them. CDR3 residues: CASSERQGPNYGYTF. The DNA of the CDR3 is TGTGCCAGCAGTGAAAGGCAGGGGCCTAACTATGGCTACACCTTC.

This sequence joins TRBV29-1 and TRBJ1-6, with a tentative D call TRBD1 (6 bases). The V end lost 7 bases, the J end lost 11 bases, and 15 bases lay between the germline ends. The V gene's germline CDR1 is SQVTM and CDR2 ANQGSEA. CDR3 length: 12 amino acids. The CDR3 DNA sequence: TGCAGCGCCAGGGACCCAGGGGCACCCCTCCACTTT. Its translation: CSARDPGAPLHF.

The V gene is TRBV9, the J gene TRBJ1-5, with 7 bases identical to TRBD1. V lost 4 bases to trimming and J lost 1 base; unmatched junction nucleotides: 5. The germline CDR1 and CDR2 sequences are SGDLS and YYNGEE. The length of the CDR3 is 15 residues. The CDR3 DNA sequence: TGTGCCAGCAGCCTCTCAGGGGGGAGCAATCAGCCCCAGCATTTT. Translation: CASSLSGGSNQPQHF. Full variable domain (rest looked up from reference TRBV9 and TRBJ1-5): DSGVTQTPKHLITATGQRVTLRCSPRSGDLSVYWYQQSLDQGLQFLIQYYNGEERAKGNILERFSAQQFPDLHSELNLSSLELGDSALYFCASSLSGGSNQPQHFGDGTRLSIL.

The CDR3 DNA is TGTGCCAGCAGTCCCACTCCCTACAATGAGCAGTTCTTC. This encodes CASSPTPYNEQFF. V usage is TRBV7-2 and J usage is TRBJ2-1; no firm D call. V lost 6 bases, J lost 2 bases, and 8 bases lay in between. CDR1 and CDR2 from the germline V gene are SGHTA and FQGNSA. This CDR3 is 13 amino acids long.

J is TRBJ2-3 and V is TRBV19; TRBD1 might be the D (5 bases). This CDR3 has 14 residues. V gave up 5 bases and J gave up 1 base, with 10 bases separating them. Germline V gene lookup returns CDR1 LNHDA and CDR2 SQIVND (reference sequence). The CDR3 sequence: CASSLPTGTDTQYF. The CDR3 region has the DNA TGTGCCAGTAGTCTCCCGACAGGCACAGATACGCAGTATTTT.

The chain combines TRBV28 with TRBJ1-2; D is undetermined. CDR1 MDHEN and CDR2 SYDVKM come from the germline V gene. V lost 6 bases, J lost 0 bases, and 8 bases lay in between. The CDR3 is made up of 13 amino acids. The chain's CDR3 is CASSTTPNYGYTF. CDR3 nucleotide sequence: TGTGCCAGCAGCACCACACCTAACTATGGCTACACCTTC.

The chain joins TRBV30 to TRBJ2-7; unclear D gene. This CDR3 is 12 amino acids long. Germline-derived CDR1 and CDR2 are GTSNPN and SVGIG (reference sequence). Trimming shortened V by 0 bases and J by 1 base, and 4 bases separated the two germline ends. CDR3 residues: CAWSVRSYEQYF. The CDR3 DNA reads as TGTGCCTGGAGTGTGAGATCCTACGAGCAGTACTTC.